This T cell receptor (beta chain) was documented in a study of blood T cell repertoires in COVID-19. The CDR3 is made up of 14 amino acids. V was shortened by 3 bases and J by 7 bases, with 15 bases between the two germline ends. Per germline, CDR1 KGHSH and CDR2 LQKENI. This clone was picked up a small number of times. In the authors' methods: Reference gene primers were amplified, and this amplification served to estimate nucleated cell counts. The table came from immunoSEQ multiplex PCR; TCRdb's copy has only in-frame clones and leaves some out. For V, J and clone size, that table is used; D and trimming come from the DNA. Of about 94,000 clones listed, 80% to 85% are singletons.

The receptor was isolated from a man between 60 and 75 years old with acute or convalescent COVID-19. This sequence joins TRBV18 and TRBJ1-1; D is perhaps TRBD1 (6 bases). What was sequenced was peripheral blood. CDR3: CASSPQGPGIEAFF. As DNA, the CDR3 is TGTGCCAGCTCACCTCAGGGGCCGGGGATTGAAGCTTTCTTT.